This T cell receptor (beta chain) was identified in a study of OX40 agonist ivuxolimab in advanced cancers. The CDR3 loop spans 17 amino acids. Per germline, CDR1 MGHRA and CDR2 YSYEKL. With 1 base clipped from V and 2 bases from J, the junction kept 10 bases outside the gene matches. Generated by immunoSEQ multiplex PCR, the TCRdb table keeps only in-frame clones and is missing some. This table holds fewer than 100,000 clones, roughly nine tenths found once. The sequence was obtained from an adult with an advanced solid tumor such as melanoma, head and neck, liver or kidney cancer. Sequences were derived from CD4+ or CD8+ T cells sorted from blood, sampled in a trial of the OX40 agonist ivuxolimab. V usage is TRBV4-1 and J usage is TRBJ2-5, with 7 bases fitting TRBD2. Here the CDR3 reads CASSQVGRSGTQETQYF. CDR3 DNA sequence: TGCGCCAGCAGCCAAGTCGGGCGGAGCGGGACGCAAGAGACCCAGTACTTC.